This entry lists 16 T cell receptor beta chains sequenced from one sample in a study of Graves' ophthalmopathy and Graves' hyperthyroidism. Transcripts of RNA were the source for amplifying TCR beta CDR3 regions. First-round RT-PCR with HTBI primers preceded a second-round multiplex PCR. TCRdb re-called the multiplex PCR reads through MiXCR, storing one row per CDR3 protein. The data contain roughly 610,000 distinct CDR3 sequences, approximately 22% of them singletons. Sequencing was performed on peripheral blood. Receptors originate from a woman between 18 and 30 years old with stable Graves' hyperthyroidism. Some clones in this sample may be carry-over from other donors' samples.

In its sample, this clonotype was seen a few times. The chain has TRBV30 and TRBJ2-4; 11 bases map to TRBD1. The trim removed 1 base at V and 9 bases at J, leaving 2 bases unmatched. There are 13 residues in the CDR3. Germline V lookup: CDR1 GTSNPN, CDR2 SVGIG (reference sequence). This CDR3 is CAWSGDRGTIQYF. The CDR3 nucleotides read TGTGCCTGGAGTGGGGACAGGGGGACCATTCAGTACTTC.

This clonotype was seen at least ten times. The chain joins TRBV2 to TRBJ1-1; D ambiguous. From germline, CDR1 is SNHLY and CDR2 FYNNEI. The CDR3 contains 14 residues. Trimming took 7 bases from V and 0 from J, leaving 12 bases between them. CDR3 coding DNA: TGTGCCAGCATCCTGGAAGGACTGAACACTGAAGCTTTCTTT. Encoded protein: CASILEGLNTEAFF.

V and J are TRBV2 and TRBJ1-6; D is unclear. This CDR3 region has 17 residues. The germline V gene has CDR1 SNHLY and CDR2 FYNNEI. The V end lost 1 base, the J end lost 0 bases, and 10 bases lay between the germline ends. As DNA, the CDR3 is TGTGCCAGCAGTGAAGAAGGTTTTATCTCCTATAATTCACCCCTCCACTTT. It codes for CASSEEGFISYNSPLHF. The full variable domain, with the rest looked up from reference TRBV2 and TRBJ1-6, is EPEVTQTPSHQVTQMGQEVILRCVPISNHLYFYWYRQILGQKVEFLVSFYNNEISEKSEIFDDQFSVERPDGSNFTLKIRSTKLEDSAMYFCASSEEGFISYNSPLHFGNGTRLTVT.

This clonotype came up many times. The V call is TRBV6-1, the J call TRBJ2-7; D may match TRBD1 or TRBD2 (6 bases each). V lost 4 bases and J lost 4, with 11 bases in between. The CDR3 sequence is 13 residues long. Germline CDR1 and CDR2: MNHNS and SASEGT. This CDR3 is CASSGGGLYEQYF. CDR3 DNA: TGTGCCAGCAGTGGAGGGGGGCTATACGAGCAGTACTTC.

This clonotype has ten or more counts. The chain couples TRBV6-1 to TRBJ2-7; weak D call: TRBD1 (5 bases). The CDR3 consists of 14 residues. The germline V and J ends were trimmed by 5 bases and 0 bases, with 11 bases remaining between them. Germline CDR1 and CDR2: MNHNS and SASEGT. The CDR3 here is CASSQDILSYEQYF. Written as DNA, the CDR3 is TGTGCCAGCAGTCAGGACATTCTCTCCTACGAGCAGTACTTC.

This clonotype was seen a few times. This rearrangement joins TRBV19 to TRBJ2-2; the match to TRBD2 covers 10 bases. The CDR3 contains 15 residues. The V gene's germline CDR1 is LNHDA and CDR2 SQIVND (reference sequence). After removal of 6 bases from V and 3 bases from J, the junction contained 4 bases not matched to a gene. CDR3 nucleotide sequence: TGTGCCAGTAGGTTTCTAGCGGGAGACACCGGGGAGCTGTTTTTT. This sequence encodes CASRFLAGDTGELFF. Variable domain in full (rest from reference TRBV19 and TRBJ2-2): DGGITQSPKYLFRKEGQNVTLSCEQNLNHDAMYWYRQDPGQGLRLIYYSQIVNDFQKGDIAEGYSVSREKKESFPLTVTSAQKNPTAFYLCASRFLAGDTGELFFGEGSRLTVL.

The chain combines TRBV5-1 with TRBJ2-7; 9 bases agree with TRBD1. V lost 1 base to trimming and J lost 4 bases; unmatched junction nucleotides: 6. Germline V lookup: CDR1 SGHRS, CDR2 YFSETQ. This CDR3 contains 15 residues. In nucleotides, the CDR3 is TGCGCCAGCAGCTTGAACGGACAGGGGTTTTACGAGCAGTACTTC. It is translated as CASSLNGQGFYEQYF.

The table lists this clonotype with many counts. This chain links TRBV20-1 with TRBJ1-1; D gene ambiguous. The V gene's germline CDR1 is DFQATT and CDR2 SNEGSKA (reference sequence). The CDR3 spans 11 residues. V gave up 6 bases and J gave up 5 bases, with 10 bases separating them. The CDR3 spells CSAEQRTEAFF. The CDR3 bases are TGCAGTGCGGAACAGAGGACTGAAGCTTTCTTT.

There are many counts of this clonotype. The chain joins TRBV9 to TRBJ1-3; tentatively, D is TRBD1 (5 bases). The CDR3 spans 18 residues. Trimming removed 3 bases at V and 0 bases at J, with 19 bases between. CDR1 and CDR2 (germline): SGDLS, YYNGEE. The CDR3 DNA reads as TGTGCCAGCAGCGACGCCGGGACCTTCTCCCGCTCTGGAAACACCATATATTTT. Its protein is CASSDAGTFSRSGNTIYF.

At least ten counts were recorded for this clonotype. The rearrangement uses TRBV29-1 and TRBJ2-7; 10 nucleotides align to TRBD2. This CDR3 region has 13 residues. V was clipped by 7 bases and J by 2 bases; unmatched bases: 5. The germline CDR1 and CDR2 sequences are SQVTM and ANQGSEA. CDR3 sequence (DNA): TGCAGCGCTAAAGGACTAGCGGCCTACGAGCAGTACTTC. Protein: CSAKGLAAYEQYF.

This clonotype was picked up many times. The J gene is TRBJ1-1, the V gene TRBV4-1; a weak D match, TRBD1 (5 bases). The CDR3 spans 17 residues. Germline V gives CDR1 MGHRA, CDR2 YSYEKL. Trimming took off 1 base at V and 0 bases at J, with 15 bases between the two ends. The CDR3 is CASSQGGSRKLNTEAFF. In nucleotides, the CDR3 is TGCGCCAGCAGCCAAGGGGGGAGTCGGAAGTTGAACACTGAAGCTTTCTTT.

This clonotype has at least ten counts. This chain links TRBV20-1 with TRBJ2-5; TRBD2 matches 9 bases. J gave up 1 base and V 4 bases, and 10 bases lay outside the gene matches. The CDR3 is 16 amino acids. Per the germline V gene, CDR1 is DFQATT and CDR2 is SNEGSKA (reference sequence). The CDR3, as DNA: TGCAGTGCTACCCCCCCCCTAGCGGGGATCCAAGAGACCCAGTACTTC. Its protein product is CSATPPLAGIQETQYF.

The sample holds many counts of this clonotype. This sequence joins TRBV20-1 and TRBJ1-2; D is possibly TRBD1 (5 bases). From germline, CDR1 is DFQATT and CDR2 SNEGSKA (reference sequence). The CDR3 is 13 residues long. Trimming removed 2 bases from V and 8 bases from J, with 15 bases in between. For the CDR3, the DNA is TGCAGTGCTAGAACAGCCCGGGGGTTGGGCTACACCTTC. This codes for CSARTARGLGYTF.

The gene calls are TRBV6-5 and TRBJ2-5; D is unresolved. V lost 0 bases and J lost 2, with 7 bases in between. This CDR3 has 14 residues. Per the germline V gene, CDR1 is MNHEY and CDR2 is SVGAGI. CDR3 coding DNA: TGTGCCAGCAGTTACTCGGGTGCTCAAGAGACCCAGTACTTC. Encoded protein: CASSYSGAQETQYF.

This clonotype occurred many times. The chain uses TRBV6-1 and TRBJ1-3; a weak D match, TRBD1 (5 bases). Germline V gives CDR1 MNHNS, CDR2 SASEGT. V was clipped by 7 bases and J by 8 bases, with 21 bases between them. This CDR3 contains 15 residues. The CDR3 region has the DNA TGTGCCAGCATCGGGGGAAGGGCAGGCGGGTACACCATATATTTT. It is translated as CASIGGRAGGYTIYF.

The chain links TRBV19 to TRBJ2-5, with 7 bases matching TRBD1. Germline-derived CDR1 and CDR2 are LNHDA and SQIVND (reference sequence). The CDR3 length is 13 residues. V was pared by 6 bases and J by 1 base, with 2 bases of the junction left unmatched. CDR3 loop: CASRNRGQETQYF. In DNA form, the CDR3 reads TGTGCCAGTAGAAACAGGGGCCAAGAGACCCAGTACTTC.